The source of this T cell receptor (beta chain) is a study of radiation and T cells in renal cell carcinoma. The study, taken as a whole, reports: Top tumor clonotypes rose in blood 2 weeks post-radiation, then contracted.

Time point reported: blood 4 weeks post-SBRT, at nephrectomy. Noted treatment: 15 Gy SBRT to primary tumor, nephrectomy 4 weeks later. The germline V gene has CDR1 MGHRA and CDR2 YSYEKL. This CDR3 comprises 16 residues. The V end lost 6 bases, the J end lost 2 bases, and 18 bases lay between the germline ends. In regard to this clone: Its antigen remains unidentified.

TCRdb's table, derived via immunoSEQ multiplex PCR, lists solely in-frame clones and lacks some. The table has about 90,000 clones, around 83% seen once. The gene calls are TRBV4-1 and TRBJ2-3; D remains unclear. The source material was blood, sampled from a patient whose treatment included radiotherapy and nephrectomy. The sequence derives from a man aged 60 to 69 with renal cell carcinoma. DNA of the CDR3: TGCGCCAGCAGTCGGGTATTTAGGAGTAACACAGATACGCAGTATTTT. Translation: CASSRVFRSNTDTQYF.